The 14 T cell receptor beta chains below were found in one sample sequenced in a study of blood T cells in healthy people across ages. The second PCR ran about 6 to 12 cycles with a sample-barcoded 5' primer and J-beta primers. TCRdb re-called the 5' RACE reads with MiXCR, one entry per CDR3 protein. The sample holds some 1.8 million distinct CDR3 sequences; about two fifths are singletons and the top ten take more than 20%. The sequenced sample was blood. The receptor source for this set is a human donor in good health.

This chain uses TRBV3-1 with TRBJ1-2; maybe TRBD1 (6 bases). Germline values: CDR1 LGHDT, CDR2 YNNKEL (reference sequence). The V end was cut by 4 bases, the J end by 5 bases, with 14 bases between. This CDR3 region has 14 residues. This CDR3 is CASSPTTGVYGYTF. The CDR3 region has the DNA TGTGCCAGCAGCCCTACGACAGGAGTTTATGGCTACACCTTC.

This rearrangement joins TRBV6-2 or TRBV6-3 to TRBJ2-1; TRBD2 aligns across 8 bases. The junction had 16 bases not matched to a gene; V was cut back by 6 bases and J by 0 bases. The CDR3 spans 19 residues. Germline V gives CDR1 MNHEY, CDR2 SVGEGT. The CDR3 bases are TGTGCCAGCAGCCCCGGGAGGGGGAGATTAAAGAGCTCCTACAATGAGCAGTTCTTC. Translated, it gives CASSPGRGRLKSSYNEQFF.

J is TRBJ2-3 and V is TRBV29-1, with 13 bases fitting TRBD2. V trimming: 7 bases; J trimming: 4 bases; junction bases outside the gene matches: 11. The CDR3 consists of 16 residues. Germline V CDR1 and CDR2: SQVTM, ANQGSEA. The CDR3 nucleotides read TGCAGCGCTGAGTCTGCACTAGCGGGGGGGCCAGATACGCAGTATTTT. It specifies CSAESALAGGPDTQYF.

This clonotype showed up just a few times. The V call is TRBV11-1, the J call TRBJ2-1; 9 bases line up with TRBD2. Germline V CDR1 and CDR2: SGHAT, FQDESV (reference sequence). Trimming removed 1 base from V and 2 bases from J; junction bases left unmatched: 3. This CDR3 has 16 amino acids. The CDR3 nucleotides are TGTGCCAGCAGCTTAGGTAGCGGGAGCACCTACAATGAGCAGTTCTTC. Protein product: CASSLGSGSTYNEQFF.

The rearrangement joins TRBV20-1 to TRBJ2-3; 7 nucleotides match TRBD2. Trimming took 2 bases from V and 1 from J; bases not matched to a gene: 3. The CDR3 sequence is 14 residues long. Germline V gene sequence: CDR1 DFQATT, CDR2 SNEGSKA (reference sequence). CDR3 sequence reads: CSARRTRRTDTQYF. The DNA of the CDR3 is TGCAGTGCTAGAAGGACTAGACGCACAGATACGCAGTATTTT.

The chain uses TRBV5-1 and TRBJ2-5, with D perhaps matching TRBD1 (6 bases). Near its end, the DNA agrees better with TRBJ2-7, so the J call may be wrong. The V gene's germline CDR1 is SGHRS and CDR2 YFSETQ. CDR3 length equals 14 residues. The CDR3 spells CASSLAQGRFEQYF. As DNA, the CDR3 is TGCGCCAGCAGCTTGGCGCAGGGGCGATTCGAGCAGTACTTC.

The chain employs TRBV20-1 and TRBJ1-5; D remains ambiguous. This CDR3 has 13 amino acids. Per the germline V gene, CDR1 is DFQATT and CDR2 is SNEGSKA (reference sequence). The germline V and J ends were trimmed by 5 bases and 7 bases, with 15 bases remaining between them. The CDR3 protein is CSAGRGYSQPQHF. The CDR3 DNA sequence: TGCAGTGCTGGGAGAGGGTATAGCCAGCCCCAGCATTTT.

A few counts support this clonotype. V usage is TRBV5-1 and J usage is TRBJ2-7; 8 bases are a match to TRBD1. The V gene end was trimmed by 3 bases and the J gene end by 4 bases; junction bases not matched to a gene: 12. CDR3 size: 16 residues. The germline CDR1 and CDR2 sequences are SGHRS and YFSETQ. Here the CDR3 DNA reads TGCGCCAGCAGCTGGTCTGGACAGGGTGCAGCGTACGAGCAGTACTTC. This translates into CASSWSGQGAAYEQYF.

This clonotype was observed at least ten times. This chain links TRBV7-2 with TRBJ1-6, with D possibly matching TRBD1 (5 bases). Trimming stripped 8 bases from V and 7 bases from J, with 15 bases between. Germline CDR1 reads SGHTA; CDR2 reads FQGNSA. The CDR3 covers 14 residues. CDR3 loop: CASGSGTANSPLHF. Written as DNA, the CDR3 is TGTGCCAGCGGATCCGGGACGGCGAATTCACCCCTCCACTTT. The whole variable domain, remainder taken from reference TRBV7-2 and TRBJ1-6, is GAGVSQSPSNKVTEKGKDVELRCDPISGHTALYWYRQSLGQGLEFLIYFQGNSAPDKSGLPSDRFSAERTGGSVSTLTIQRTQQEDSAVYLCASGSGTANSPLHFGNGTRLTVT.

In this sample, this clonotype turned up a few times. V gene TRBV6-2 or TRBV6-3 combines with J gene TRBJ2-1; 10 bases match TRBD2. Germline values: CDR1 MNHEY, CDR2 SVGEGT. The J segment lost 4 bases and the V segment lost 0 bases, leaving 0 bases of the junction unmatched. There are 15 residues in the CDR3. CDR3 DNA: TGTGCCAGCAGTTACTCGACTAGCGGGTACAATGAGCAGTTCTTC. Protein sequence: CASSYSTSGYNEQFF.

This clonotype is a singleton in its sample. The chain has TRBV5-1 and TRBJ2-4, with D possibly being TRBD2 (6 bases). Gene TRBJ2-5 matches the end of the DNA better, so the J call may be wrong. The CDR3 covers 15 residues. CDR1 is SGHRS, CDR2 YFSETQ, per germline. The CDR3 region has the DNA TGCGCCAGCAGCACCGGAGGGACTCAAGGGGAGACCCAGTACTTC. Amino acids: CASSTGGTQGETQYF.

The rearrangement uses TRBV5-1 and TRBJ2-5, with 11 bases lining up with TRBD2. The CDR3 is 18 amino acids. With 3 bases clipped from V and 11 bases from J, the junction kept 21 bases outside the gene matches. Per the germline V gene, CDR1 is SGHRS and CDR2 is YFSETQ. In DNA, the CDR3 is TGCGCCAGCAGCTCTAGCGGGGGGCGTAATTCAGCTTACAATGAGCAGTACTTC. The encoded protein is CASSSSGGRNSAYNEQYF.

This clonotype was recorded a few times. The chain employs TRBV6-6 and TRBJ2-4; tentative D call: TRBD1 (5 bases). The CDR3 runs 16 residues. Germline loops: CDR1 MNHNY, CDR2 SVGAGI (reference sequence). The V end was cut by 2 bases, the J end by 4 bases, with 15 bases between. This CDR3 is CASSYVSVRDKNIQYF. DNA of the CDR3: TGTGCCAGCAGTTACGTTTCGGTCAGGGATAAAAACATTCAGTACTTC.

This clonotype showed up just a few times. The chain is built from TRBV11-2 and TRBJ1-2, with a possible D match to TRBD1 (5 bases). CDR3 length equals 15 residues. The germline CDR1 and CDR2 sequences are SGHAT and FQNNGV. Trimming pared 5 bases from V and 4 bases from J, leaving 17 bases between. CDR3 sequence reads: CASSLGPGTGYGYTF. The DNA for the CDR3 is TGTGCCAGCAGCCTGGGTCCAGGGACGGGCTATGGCTACACCTTC. The variable domain in full, completed from reference TRBV11-2 and TRBJ1-2, reads EAGVAQSPRYKIIEKRQSVAFWCNPISGHATLYWYQQILGQGPKLLIQFQNNGVVDDSQLPKDRFSAERLKGVDSTLKIQPAKLEDSAVYLCASSLGPGTGYGYTFGSGTRLTVV.